The sequence of this TCR beta chain was determined in a study of cytomegalovirus exposure and HLA in healthy donors (dated by TCRdb to 2016 to 2017). Background on the whole study: According to an earlier analysis of 550 to 700 of the donors, 200 million or so T cells yielded 117 million unique TCR beta sequences and 250 to 350 Gb of sequence data. The study aimed to test whether signatures of past pathogen exposure could be identified by cataloging public T cell receptors. To study patterns of TCR occurrence, a later analysis re-analyzed previously published TCR beta repertoires from under 750 donors and added high-resolution HLA genotyping. The number of donors typed differed by locus, with 629-630 for A, B, C, DRB1 and DQB1, about 500 for DQA1, over 600 for DPA1, and some 470 for DPB1. Both class I and class II loci were covered by HLA typing, at four-digit resolution. Using immunosequencing, the study profiled T cell repertoires from roughly 650 subjects and related those repertoires to cytomegalovirus serostatus. About 300 gigabases of sequencing data and about 92 million unique TCR sequences made up an early release that covered fewer than 650 HLA-typed donors. Every repertoire in the discovery cohort had been generated on one and the same sequencing platform. In an earlier analysis of 500 to 650 of the donors, high-throughput TCR beta sequencing was used to judge whether each TCR beta V gene segment behaved as functional or pseudogenic. Among under 450 genotyped donors of the cohort, an average of about 240,000 unique TCR beta nucleotide sequences were sequenced per donor, roughly 20% of them non-productive. Along with the approximately 650-subject first cohort, a separate validation cohort of around 110 different subjects was used. The genetic ancestry cluster associated with self-reported Caucasian donors included around 76% of the 398 genotyped donors. To predict cytomegalovirus infection status, the study combined high-throughput TCR immunosequencing, statistical association of individual TCRs with disease status, and machine learning. Donor age, sex, ethnicity and CMV serostatus were compiled together with the repertoire data. Rather than using new phenotypic data, the later analysis identified candidate immune exposures from TCR beta sequences and from how often those sequences occurred across donors. A later genetic analysis used genome-wide SNP genotypes for about 60% of the roughly 670 donors, treating that subset as a discovery cohort. Roughly 5 DR-DQ haplotypes were treated as single units for association and clustering because of strong linkage in the cohort. Beyond this particular receptor, the publication reports: According to a later genetic analysis, donors in an Asian-associated ancestry cluster had fewer N-insertions in productive TCRs than the approximately 700-donor mean. Linkage disequilibrium might explain the correlated functional status among segregating V segments, but an unknown experimental factor could not be ruled out. In vitro tests confirmed that a few of the cytomegalovirus-associated TCR beta chains recognize cytomegalovirus antigens. In the study, about 150 TCR beta chains were listed as associated with cytomegalovirus. The earlier analysis of 587 of the donors excluded about 16 rarely observed V segments, including chromosome 9 orphons, because counts were too low. Across donors, most TCR sequences were observed very rarely, whereas some public TCRs were present in many individuals. For the cohort, immune exposure information was limited to CMV serostatus. In a later analysis, HLA-associated TCR beta chains were found to be more clonally expanded and to have lower generation probabilities than equally common non-associated chains. A later analysis found that TCR association rates varied across HLA loci, with DRB1 alleles showing the most associated TCRs and HLA-C alleles the fewest. Several of the top co-occurrence clusters appeared to be linked to parvovirus B19, influenza, CMV and Epstein-Barr virus, according to a later analysis. HLA typing was unavailable for some donors at each locus, so association tests used only the typed subset. When HLA alleles, especially DR and DQ, strongly co-occurred, TCR associations were difficult to assign to individual alleles. At a false discovery rate of 0.05, a later analysis linked around 15,000 TCR beta sequences to specific HLA alleles. A group of highly shared sequence variants was considered likely to be a technical artifact of the sequencing pipeline. In both the original and validation cohorts, the classifier was reported to diagnose cytomegalovirus status with high specificity and sensitivity. A further reported finding was that TCR beta sequences accurately predicted the HLA-A and HLA-B alleles for most subjects in the first cohort. In an earlier analysis of roughly 500 of the donors, most TCR beta V segments appeared in productive rearrangements about 87% or about 30% of the time, broadly matching IMGT annotations. Presence/absence analyses assumed roughly uniform sequencing depth across donors, an assumption that may not hold. It was suggested by the authors that the approach could potentially be generalized to other disease states and immunological phenotypes. V-gene and J-gene trimming of TCR beta chains was associated with a missense DCLRE1C variant in a later genetic analysis, and the association was replicated in an independent cohort. In this cohort, only TCR beta chains were sequenced, and detectable features were limited by the absence of alpha or paired-chain data. Some IMGT-functional V segments, including TRBV6-2 and TRBV6-3, could not be told apart with the 87-base-pair reads, so those segments were excluded. According to a later analysis, most CMV-associated TCR beta chains appeared to be HLA-restricted, and the HLA associations seemed to be driven largely by CMV exposure.

V is clipped by 0 bases and J by 6 bases, and the sequence between their germline boundaries is 12 bases long. As encoded in the germline V gene, CDR1 is SGDLS while CDR2 is YYNGEE. The CDR3 runs 15 residues from the cysteine to the phenylalanine. The kept DNA is CDR3 alone, 45 bases in frame from the first base. The library came from the immunoSEQ multiplex PCR assay. For the multiplex PCR, a mixture combining 60 forward primers for TCR Vbeta segments and 13 reverse primers for TCR Jbeta segments was used. The CDR3 region of rearranged TCR beta genes was amplified from genomic DNA by a multiplex PCR assay. Amplified TCR beta libraries were sequenced as 87-base-pair reads on the Illumina HiSeq System. As for how the authors treated the data: A later analysis counted approximately 84 million unique TCR beta chains across the 650 to 700 repertoires, and roughly 9.9 million of these chains were shared by at least two donors. A nearest-neighbor algorithm error-corrected the raw reads and collapsed the reads into unique sequences, merging closely related sequences to remove PCR and sequencing errors. Alignment of CDR3 sequences to IMGT reference sequences was used to assign V, D and J gene segments. For a sequence to be retained, at least a six-nucleotide match to both a V gene segment and a J gene segment was required. A rearrangement counted as productive if the CDR3 had no stop codons and remained in frame with V and J, and every other rearrangement counted as non-productive. Following IMGT convention, CDR3 was defined as the stretch from the second conserved V-encoded cysteine to the conserved J-encoded phenylalanine. Sequences without an unambiguous match to a single V gene segment were excluded from the earlier analysis of 450 to 750 of the donors. In an earlier analysis of 450 to 700 of the donors, V segments were called functional above 56.7% productive rearrangements and were called segregating when the between-donor standard deviation exceeded 5%. A statistical classification framework was built to diagnose cytomegalovirus status from the catalog of TCR beta chain sequences. A later analysis assigned V and J genes by comparing TCR nucleotide sequences with IMGT/GENE-DB human TR gene sequences. Using the TCRdist pipeline, a later analysis assigned CDR3 sequences along with most-parsimonious VDJ recombination scenarios. In a later analysis, each TCR beta chain was defined by its CDR3 amino acid sequence together with its V-gene family, and reads without a unique V-gene family were excluded. In a later analysis, 450 to 600 highly shared, low-generation-probability nucleotide sequences were removed to address suspected cross-contamination and a sequencing artifact. A later analysis calculated a clonal expansion index for each public chain from normalized within-repertoire ranks of inferred template counts. A later analysis computed generation probabilities with a VDJ recombination model fitted to out-of-frame rearrangements, and checked the results against IGoR. In a later analysis, TCR-TCR, TCR-HLA and TCR-CMV co-occurrence was scored with hypergeometric tests, and a repertoire-size bias correction was applied to TCR pairs. To estimate false discovery rates, a later analysis permuted the HLA or CMV assignments 20 times. In a later analysis, co-occurring TCRs were grouped with DBSCAN, and TCRdist sequence similarity was added when clustering was performed within HLA-allele-positive subsets. Repertoires with fewer than 30,000 or more than 120,000 public chains, plus five repertoires with anomalous nucleotide sharing, were excluded from co-occurrence clustering. TCRdb holds this immuneACCESS table with in-frame rearrangements only. Some clones are missing; in checked studies, unresolved V genes explain under half, and the rest has no known cause. V, J and clone size were drawn from that table, and D and trimming were deduced from the DNA. This sample has under 200,000 clones in its table, and 82% of those were observed once. About 1.5% of the sample belongs to the ten largest clones.

There are a few counts of this clone. There is no known antigen for this receptor. No much larger clone is present one base from it, and per-base qualities are unavailable. The cohort was made up of several hundred healthy bone marrow donors. Cohort members were all nominally healthy when sampled, although unrecorded immune exposures were likely present. The donor tested CMV seronegative and was one of the 352 seronegative cohort members. A peripheral blood sample was collected from each donor, and TCR beta sequencing was performed on peripheral blood mononuclear cells. The Qiagen DNeasy Blood Extraction Kit was used to extract genomic DNA from the blood cell samples.

This sequence originates from a male donor in good health and CMV-seronegative. The sequence joins TRBV9 to TRBJ2-2; perhaps TRBD1 is the D gene, with 5 bases matching. The sample taken for sequencing was PBMCs. The CDR3 is CASSVGRASPGELFF. The nucleotide sequence reads as follows: TGTGCCAGCAGCGTAGGCAGGGCCTCCCCCGGGGAGCTGTTTTTT.